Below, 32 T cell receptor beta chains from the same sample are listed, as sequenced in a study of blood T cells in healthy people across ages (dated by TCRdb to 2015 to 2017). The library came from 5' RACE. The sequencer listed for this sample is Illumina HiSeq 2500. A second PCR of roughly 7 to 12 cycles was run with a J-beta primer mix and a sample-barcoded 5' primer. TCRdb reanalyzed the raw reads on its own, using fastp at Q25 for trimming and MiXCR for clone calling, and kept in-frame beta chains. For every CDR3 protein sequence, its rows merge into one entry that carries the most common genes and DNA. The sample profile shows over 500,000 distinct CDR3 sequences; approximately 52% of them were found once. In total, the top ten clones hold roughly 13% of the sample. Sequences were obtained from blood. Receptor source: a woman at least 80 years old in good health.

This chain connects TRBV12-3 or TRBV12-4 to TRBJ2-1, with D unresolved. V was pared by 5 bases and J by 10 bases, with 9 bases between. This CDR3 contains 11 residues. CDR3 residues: CASSPLSEQFF. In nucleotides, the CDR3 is TGTGCCAGCAGTCCCCTCTCAGAGCAGTTCTTC.

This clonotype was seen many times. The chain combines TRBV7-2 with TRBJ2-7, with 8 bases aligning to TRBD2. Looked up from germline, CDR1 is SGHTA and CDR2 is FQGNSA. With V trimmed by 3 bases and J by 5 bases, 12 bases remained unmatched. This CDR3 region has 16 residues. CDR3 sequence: CASSLGGAAGVDEQYF. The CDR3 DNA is TGTGCCAGCAGCTTGGGAGGTGCAGCGGGAGTTGACGAGCAGTACTTC.

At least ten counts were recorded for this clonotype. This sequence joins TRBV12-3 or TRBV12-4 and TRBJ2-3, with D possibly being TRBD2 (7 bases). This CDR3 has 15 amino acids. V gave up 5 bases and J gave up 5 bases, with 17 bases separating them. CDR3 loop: CASSPEGGRGDTQYF. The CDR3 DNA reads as TGTGCCAGCAGTCCAGAGGGGGGGCGCGGAGATACGCAGTATTTT.

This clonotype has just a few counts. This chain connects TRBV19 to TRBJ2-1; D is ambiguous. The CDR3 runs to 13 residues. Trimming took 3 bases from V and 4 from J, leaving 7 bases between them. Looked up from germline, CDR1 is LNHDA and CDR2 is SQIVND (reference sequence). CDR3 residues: CASSIGRYNEQFF. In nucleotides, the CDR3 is TGTGCCAGTAGTATCGGCCGGTACAATGAGCAGTTCTTC.

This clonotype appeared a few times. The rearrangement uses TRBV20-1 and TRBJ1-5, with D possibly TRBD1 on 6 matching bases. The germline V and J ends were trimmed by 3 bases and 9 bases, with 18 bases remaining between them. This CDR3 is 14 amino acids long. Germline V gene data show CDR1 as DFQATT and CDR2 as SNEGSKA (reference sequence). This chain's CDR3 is CSASARDTLGPQHF. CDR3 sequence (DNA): TGCAGTGCTAGCGCCAGGGACACCTTGGGGCCCCAGCATTTT.

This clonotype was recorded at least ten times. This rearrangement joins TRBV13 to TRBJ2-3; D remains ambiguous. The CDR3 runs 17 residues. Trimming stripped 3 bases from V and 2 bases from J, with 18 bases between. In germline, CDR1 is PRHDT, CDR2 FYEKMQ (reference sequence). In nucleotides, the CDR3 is TGTGCCAGCAGCTTTAGGGCATCGGTCGCCGCCACAGATACGCAGTATTTT. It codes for CASSFRASVAATDTQYF.

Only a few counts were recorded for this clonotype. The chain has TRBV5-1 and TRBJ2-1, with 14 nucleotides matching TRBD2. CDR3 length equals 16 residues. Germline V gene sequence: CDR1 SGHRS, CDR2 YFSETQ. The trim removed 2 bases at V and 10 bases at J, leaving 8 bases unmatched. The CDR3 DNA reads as TGCGCCAGCAGCTTACCGGGACTAGCGGGGGCAGGGGAGCAGTTCTTC. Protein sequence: CASSLPGLAGAGEQFF.

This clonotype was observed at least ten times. The CDR3 coding sequence is TGTGCCATCAGTGGGGCAGGGGTGAACACTGAAGCTTTCTTT. Amino acid sequence: CAISGAGVNTEAFF. The chain links TRBV10-3 to TRBJ1-1, with D possibly TRBD1 on 6 matching bases. This CDR3 has 14 amino acids. V was pared by 4 bases and J by 0 bases, with 9 bases between. CDR1 and CDR2 (germline): ENHRY, SYGVKD.

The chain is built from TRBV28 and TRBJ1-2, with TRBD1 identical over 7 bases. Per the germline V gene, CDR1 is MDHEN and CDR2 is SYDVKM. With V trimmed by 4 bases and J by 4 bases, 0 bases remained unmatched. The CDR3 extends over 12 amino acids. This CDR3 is CASSYRGYGYTF. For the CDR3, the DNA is TGTGCCAGCAGTTACAGGGGCTATGGCTACACCTTC.

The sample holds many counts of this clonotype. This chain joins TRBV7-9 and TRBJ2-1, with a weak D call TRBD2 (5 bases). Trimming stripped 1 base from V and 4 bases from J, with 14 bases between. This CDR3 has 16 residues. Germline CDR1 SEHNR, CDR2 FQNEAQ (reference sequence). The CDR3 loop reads CASSLVLGRGYNEQFF. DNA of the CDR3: TGTGCCAGCAGCTTAGTGCTAGGTCGGGGTTACAATGAGCAGTTCTTC.

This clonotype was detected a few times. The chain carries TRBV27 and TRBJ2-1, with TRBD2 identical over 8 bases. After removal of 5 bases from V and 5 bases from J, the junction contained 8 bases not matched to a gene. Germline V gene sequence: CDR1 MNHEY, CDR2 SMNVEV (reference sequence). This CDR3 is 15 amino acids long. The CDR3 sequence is CASSDSGSFNNEQFF. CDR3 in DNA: TGTGCCAGCAGTGACAGCGGGAGTTTCAACAATGAGCAGTTCTTC.

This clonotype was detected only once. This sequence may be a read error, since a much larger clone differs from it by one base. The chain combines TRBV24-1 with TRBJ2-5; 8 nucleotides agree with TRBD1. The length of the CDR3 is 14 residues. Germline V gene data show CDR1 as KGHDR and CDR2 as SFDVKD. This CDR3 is CATSVRQGQEAQYF. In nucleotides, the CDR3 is TGTGCCACCAGTGTAAGACAGGGGCAAGAGGCCCAGTACTTC.

In nucleotides, the CDR3 is TGTGCCACCAGTGATCCCTCTAATTATCGGGGCACAGATACGCAGTATTTT. Amino acids: CATSDPSNYRGTDTQYF. The rearrangement uses TRBV24-1 and TRBJ2-3; no reliable D call. Germline loops: CDR1 KGHDR, CDR2 SFDVKD. This CDR3 has 17 amino acids. V was pared by 3 bases and J by 1 base, with 16 bases between.

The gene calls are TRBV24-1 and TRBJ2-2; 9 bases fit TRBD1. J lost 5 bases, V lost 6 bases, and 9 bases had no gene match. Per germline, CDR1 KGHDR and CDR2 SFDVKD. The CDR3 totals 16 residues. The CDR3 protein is CATSRTGVAETGELFF. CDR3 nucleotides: TGTGCCACCAGTAGGACAGGGGTAGCGGAAACCGGGGAGCTGTTTTTT.

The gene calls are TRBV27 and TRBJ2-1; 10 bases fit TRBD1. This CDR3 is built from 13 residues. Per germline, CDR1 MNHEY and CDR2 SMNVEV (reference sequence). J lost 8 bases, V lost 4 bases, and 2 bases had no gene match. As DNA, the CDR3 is TGTGCCAGCAGTTGGGACAGGGGCGATGAGCAGTTCTTC. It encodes CASSWDRGDEQFF.

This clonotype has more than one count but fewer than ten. Here the CDR3 DNA reads TGTGCCAGCAGCTCTAAAAGGACAAATAGTGGCAATGAGCAGTTCTTC. This gives the protein CASSSKRTNSGNEQFF. The chain has TRBV7-9 and TRBJ2-1; maybe TRBD1 (5 bases). The CDR3 runs to 16 residues. V was trimmed by 4 bases and J by 6 bases, leaving 19 bases between them. Looked up from germline, CDR1 is SEHNR and CDR2 is FQNEAQ (reference sequence). The variable domain in full, completed from reference TRBV7-9 and TRBJ2-1, reads DTGVSQNPRHKITKRGQNVTFRCDPISEHNRLYWYRQTLGQGPEFLTYFQNEAQLEKSRLLSDRFSAERPKGSFSTLEIQRTEQGDSAMYLCASSSKRTNSGNEQFFGPGTRLTVL.

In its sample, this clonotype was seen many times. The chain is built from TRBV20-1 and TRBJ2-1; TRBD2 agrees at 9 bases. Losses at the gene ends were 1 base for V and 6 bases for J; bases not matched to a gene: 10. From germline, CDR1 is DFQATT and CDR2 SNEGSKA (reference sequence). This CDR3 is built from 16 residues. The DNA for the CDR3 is TGCAGTGCTAGAGGAATCCAACTAGCGGGTTCCAATGAGCAGTTCTTC. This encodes CSARGIQLAGSNEQFF.

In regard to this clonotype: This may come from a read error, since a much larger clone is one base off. CDR3 region: CASSSWGLAGVETQYF. CDR3 nucleotide sequence: TGCGCCAGCAGCTCCTGGGGACTAGCGGGAGTAGAGACCCAGTACTTC. The V and J genes are TRBV5-1 and TRBJ2-5; 14 nucleotides align to TRBD2. Trimming took 3 bases from V and 4 from J; bases not matched to a gene: 5. CDR3 length: 16 amino acids. Germline CDR1 SGHRS, CDR2 YFSETQ.

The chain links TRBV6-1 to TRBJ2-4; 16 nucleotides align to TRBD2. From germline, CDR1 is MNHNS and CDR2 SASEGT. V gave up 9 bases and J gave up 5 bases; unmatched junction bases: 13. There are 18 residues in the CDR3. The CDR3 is CASHGGGGTSGRENIQYF. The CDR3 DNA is TGTGCCAGTCATGGGGGTGGAGGGACTAGCGGGAGGGAAAACATTCAGTACTTC.

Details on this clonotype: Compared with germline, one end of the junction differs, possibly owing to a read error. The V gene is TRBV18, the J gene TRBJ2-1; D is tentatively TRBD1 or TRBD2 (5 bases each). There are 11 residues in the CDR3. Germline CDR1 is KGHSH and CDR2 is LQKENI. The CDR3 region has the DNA TGTGCCGGCTCAGGGAGAGTTGAGCAGTTCTTC. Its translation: CAGSGRVEQFF.

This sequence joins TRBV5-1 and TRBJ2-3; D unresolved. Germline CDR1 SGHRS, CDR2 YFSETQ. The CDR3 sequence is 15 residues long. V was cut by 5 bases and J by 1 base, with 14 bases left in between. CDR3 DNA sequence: TGCGCCAGCAGTATCATTGATTCTCGCACAGATACGCAGTATTTT. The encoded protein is CASSIIDSRTDTQYF.

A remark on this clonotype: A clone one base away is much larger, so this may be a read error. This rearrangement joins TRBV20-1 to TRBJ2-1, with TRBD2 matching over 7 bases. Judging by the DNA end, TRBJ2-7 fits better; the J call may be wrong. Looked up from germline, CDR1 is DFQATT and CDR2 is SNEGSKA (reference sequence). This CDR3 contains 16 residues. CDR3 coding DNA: TGCAGTGCTAGAGCCTATACTAGCGACTCCTACAATGAGCAGTACTTC. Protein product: CSARAYTSDSYNEQYF.

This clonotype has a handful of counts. CDR3 DNA: TGTGCCAGCAGCCAAGAAACGGGCTGGGGACTAGCGGGGGTGCCCGATACGCAGTATTTT. Its protein is CASSQETGWGLAGVPDTQYF. The chain uses TRBV4-2 and TRBJ2-3; 14 positions match TRBD2. CDR1 is LGHNA and CDR2 is YNFKEQ in the germline V gene. The length of the CDR3 is 20 residues. Trimming took 0 bases from V and 6 from J; bases not matched to a gene: 14.

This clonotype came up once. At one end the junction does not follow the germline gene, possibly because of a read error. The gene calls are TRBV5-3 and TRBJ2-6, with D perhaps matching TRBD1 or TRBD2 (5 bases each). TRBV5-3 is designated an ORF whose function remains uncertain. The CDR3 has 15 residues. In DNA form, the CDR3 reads TGTGCCAGAAGCTTTGGGGAGAGTGGGGCCAGCGTCCTGACTTTC. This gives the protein CARSFGESGASVLTF.

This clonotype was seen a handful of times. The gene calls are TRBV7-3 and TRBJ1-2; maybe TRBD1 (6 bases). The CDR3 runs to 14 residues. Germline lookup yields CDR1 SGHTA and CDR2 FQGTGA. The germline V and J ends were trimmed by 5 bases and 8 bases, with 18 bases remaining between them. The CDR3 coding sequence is TGTGCCAGCAGCGAAGGACAGACCGGACGAGGCTACACCTTC. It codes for CASSEGQTGRGYTF.

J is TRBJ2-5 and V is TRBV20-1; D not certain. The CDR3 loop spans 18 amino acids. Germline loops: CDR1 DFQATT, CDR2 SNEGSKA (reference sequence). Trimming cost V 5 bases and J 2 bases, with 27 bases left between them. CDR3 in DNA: TGCAGTGCTGCAGAGGCCAGTACCTACCGGGCCGAACAAGAGACCCAGTACTTC. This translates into CSAAEASTYRAEQETQYF.

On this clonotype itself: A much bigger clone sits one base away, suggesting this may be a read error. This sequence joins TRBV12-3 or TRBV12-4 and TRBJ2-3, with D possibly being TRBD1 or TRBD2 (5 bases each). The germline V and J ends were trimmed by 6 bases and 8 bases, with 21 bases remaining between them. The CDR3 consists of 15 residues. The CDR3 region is CASRAAYGARRTQYF. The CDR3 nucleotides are TGTGCCAGCAGAGCCGCTTACGGGGCCCGGCGTACGCAGTATTTT.

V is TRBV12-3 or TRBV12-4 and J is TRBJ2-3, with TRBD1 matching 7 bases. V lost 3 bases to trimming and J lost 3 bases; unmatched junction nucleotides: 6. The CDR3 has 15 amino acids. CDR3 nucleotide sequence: TGTGCCAGCAGTTTTGTAGGGGGCCTAACAGATACGCAGTATTTT. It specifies CASSFVGGLTDTQYF.

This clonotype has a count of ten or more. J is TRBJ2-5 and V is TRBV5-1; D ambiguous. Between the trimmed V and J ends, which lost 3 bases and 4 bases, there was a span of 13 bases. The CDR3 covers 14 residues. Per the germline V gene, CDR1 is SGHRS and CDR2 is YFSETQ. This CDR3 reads CASSYYDPGETQYF. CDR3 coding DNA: TGCGCCAGCAGCTATTATGATCCGGGAGAGACCCAGTACTTC.

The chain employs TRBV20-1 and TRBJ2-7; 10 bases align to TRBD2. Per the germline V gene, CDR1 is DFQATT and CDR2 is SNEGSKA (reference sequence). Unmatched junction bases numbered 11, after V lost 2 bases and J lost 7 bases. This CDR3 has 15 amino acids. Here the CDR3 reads CSARKPLAGNNEQYF. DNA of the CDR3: TGCAGTGCTAGAAAACCACTAGCGGGAAACAATGAGCAGTACTTC.

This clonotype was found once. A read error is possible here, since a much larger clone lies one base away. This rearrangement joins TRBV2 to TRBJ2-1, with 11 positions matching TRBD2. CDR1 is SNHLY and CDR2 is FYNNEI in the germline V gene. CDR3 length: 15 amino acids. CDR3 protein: CAGSPGLADYNEQFF. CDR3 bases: TGTGCCGGCAGTCCGGGACTAGCGGACTACAATGAGCAGTTCTTC.

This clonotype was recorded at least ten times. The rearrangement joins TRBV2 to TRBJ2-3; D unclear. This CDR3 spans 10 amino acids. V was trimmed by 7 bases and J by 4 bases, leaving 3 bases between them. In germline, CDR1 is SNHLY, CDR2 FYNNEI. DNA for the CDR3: TGTGCCAGCAAGTCAGATACGCAGTATTTT. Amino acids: CASKSDTQYF.